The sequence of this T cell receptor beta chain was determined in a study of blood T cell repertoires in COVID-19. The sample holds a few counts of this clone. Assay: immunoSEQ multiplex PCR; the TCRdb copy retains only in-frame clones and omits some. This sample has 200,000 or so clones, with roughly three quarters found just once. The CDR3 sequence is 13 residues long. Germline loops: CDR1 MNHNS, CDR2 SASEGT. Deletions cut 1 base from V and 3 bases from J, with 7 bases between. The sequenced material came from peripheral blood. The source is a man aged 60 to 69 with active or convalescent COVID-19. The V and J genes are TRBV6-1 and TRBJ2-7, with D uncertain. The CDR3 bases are TGTGCCAGCAGTGAAGGCGAGAACTACGAGCAGTACTTC. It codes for CASSEGENYEQYF.